The present T cell receptor (beta chain) was sequenced within a study of T cells in women clearing cervical HPV infection. Concerning this clone: As yet, its antigen is unknown. The read ends 3 residues before the CDR3 terminus; that terminus is restored from the germline J gene.

The V segment lost 6 bases and the J segment 5 bases; nucleotides outside the gene matches: 4. Germline values: CDR1 SNHLY, CDR2 FYNNEI. CDR3 length equals 13 residues. Study results and limitations: Controls had more TRBV6-7 (approximately 0.15%) than cases (approximately 0.11%). Repertoire richness, not evenness, was significantly elevated in CIN3+ cases versus controls.

Data came from immunoSEQ multiplex PCR; TCRdb stores just in-frame clones and leaves some out. The table lists 30,000 to 35,000 clones. This chain connects TRBV2 to TRBJ2-1; 7 positions agree with TRBD2. This sequence was found in a woman between 18 and 69 years old with a cervical HPV16 infection that either progressed to CIN3+ or cleared (not recorded which). Sequenced material: blood buffy coat. This chain's CDR3 is CASSSGTNNEQFF. CDR3 DNA, as far as it was read: TGTGCCAGCAGCTCCGGGACTAACAATGAG.